These 24 T cell receptor beta chains were sequenced from one sample in a study of cytomegalovirus exposure and HLA in healthy donors. The primer mix had 60 Vbeta and 13 Jbeta primers. Here immunoSEQ multiplex PCR was the method, and the copy in TCRdb shows in-frame clones only, minus some. The sample lists 50,000 to 75,000 clones; 65% to 90% were seen once. The specimen sequenced was PBMCs. Receptors originate from a human donor in good health.

The chain combines TRBV21-1 with TRBJ2-5; no DNA check was done on the table's D call, TRBD1. TRBV21-1 is labeled a pseudogene. CDR3 length: 11 amino acids. The CDR3, as DNA: TGTGCCAGCAGCAAGGCTGGTGCCCAGTACTTC. This gives the protein CASSKAGAQYF.

The CDR3 is CASSLLGTGFYEQYF. The DNA for the CDR3 is TGTGCCAGCAGTTTACTGGGGACAGGGTTCTACGAGCAGTACTTC. V and J are TRBV28 and TRBJ2-7, with 9 positions matching TRBD1. Trimming at V came to 2 bases and at J to 3 bases, leaving 5 bases not matched to a gene. The CDR3 sequence is 15 residues long. Germline lookup yields CDR1 MDHEN and CDR2 SYDVKM.

This clone was seen only a few times. The chain uses TRBV7-6 and TRBJ2-1; 8 nucleotides line up with TRBD1. Germline CDR1 is SGHVS and CDR2 is FNYEAQ. CDR3 size: 14 residues. The V segment lost 1 base and the J segment 9 bases; nucleotides outside the gene matches: 5. The CDR3 is CASSLGGTGTEQFF. CDR3 DNA sequence: TGTGCCAGCAGCTTAGGAGGGACAGGTACTGAGCAGTTCTTC.

The chain combines TRBV28 with TRBJ2-6, with 10 bases lining up with TRBD2. The germline CDR1 and CDR2 sequences are MDHEN and SYDVKM. V shed 1 base, J shed 1 base, and the junction held 1 base outside the gene matches. The CDR3 totals 17 residues. This CDR3 reads CASSLFSGRSGANVLTF. Written as DNA, the CDR3 is TGTGCCAGCAGTTTATTTAGCGGGAGGTCTGGGGCCAACGTCCTGACTTTC.

The chain couples TRBV2 to TRBJ2-2; 7 nucleotides align to TRBD2. V shed 7 bases and J 2 bases; nucleotides not matched to a gene: 7. CDR1 SNHLY and CDR2 FYNNEI come from the germline V gene. This CDR3 has 15 residues. CDR3 DNA: TGTGCCAGCATCGTGGGCGGGAGTAACACCGGGGAGCTGTTTTTT. Protein: CASIVGGSNTGELFF.

V and J are TRBV7-9 and TRBJ2-7, with D tentatively TRBD1 (7 bases). Germline V gene sequence: CDR1 SEHNR, CDR2 FQNEAQ (reference sequence). Trimming shortened V by 5 bases and J by 0 bases, and 20 bases separated the two germline ends. This CDR3 region has 17 residues. The CDR3 sequence: CASSHGRQGFFSYEQYF. For the CDR3, the DNA is TGTGCCAGCAGCCACGGGAGACAGGGTTTTTTCTCCTACGAGCAGTACTTC.

V usage is TRBV7-2 and J usage is TRBJ1-2; 7 positions agree with TRBD1. Germline-derived CDR1 and CDR2 are SGHTA and FQGNSA. The CDR3 sequence is 15 residues long. Trimming at V came to 5 bases and at J to 5 bases, leaving 11 bases not matched to a gene. The CDR3 nucleotides are TGTGCCAGCAGCGAACCAGGGGGTCCTCCATATGGCTACACCTTC. Translated, it gives CASSEPGGPPYGYTF.

The rearrangement uses TRBV7-2 and TRBJ2-2; 8 positions agree with TRBD2. The CDR3 contains 15 residues. Germline CDR1 SGHTA, CDR2 FQGNSA. The junction had 8 bases not matched to a gene; V was cut back by 3 bases and J by 8 bases. CDR3 in amino acids: CASSFLRTSPGELFF. DNA for the CDR3: TGTGCCAGCAGCTTTTTGCGGACTAGCCCAGGGGAGCTGTTTTTT.

The chain is built from TRBV4-1 and TRBJ2-1; 11 bases agree with TRBD1. The CDR3 extends over 14 amino acids. After removal of 4 bases from V and 7 bases from J, the junction contained 3 bases not matched to a gene. Germline loops: CDR1 MGHRA, CDR2 YSYEKL. CDR3 coding DNA: TGCGCCAGCAGCCTCCGGGACAGGGGGAATGAGCAGTTCTTC. Translating gives CASSLRDRGNEQFF.

This clone was seen more than once but under ten times. The chain links TRBV11-2 to TRBJ2-2; 12 bases align to TRBD2. V dropped 3 bases and J dropped 5; count of bases not matched to a gene: 7. This CDR3 spans 17 amino acids. Germline CDR1 is SGHAT and CDR2 is FQNNGV. The CDR3 DNA reads TGTGCCAGCAGCTTCGGACTAGCGGGGAGGCGAACCGGGGAGCTGTTTTTT. It encodes CASSFGLAGRRTGELFF.

The V call is TRBV7-6, the J call TRBJ2-1, with 7 nucleotides matching TRBD2. V shed 5 bases, J shed 9 bases, and the junction held 10 bases outside the gene matches. The CDR3 spans 14 residues. Germline CDR1 and CDR2: SGHVS and FNYEAQ. The CDR3 reads CASSPYAGVGEQFF. CDR3 in DNA: TGTGCCAGCAGCCCCTACGCGGGAGTGGGTGAGCAGTTCTTC.

The V gene is TRBV19, the J gene TRBJ1-2; 7 nucleotides align to TRBD1. Germline V gene data show CDR1 as LNHDA and CDR2 as SQIVND (reference sequence). CDR3 length equals 15 residues. The J segment lost 2 bases and the V segment lost 6 bases, leaving 9 bases of the junction unmatched. In nucleotides, the CDR3 is TGTGCCAGTAGCCTAATAGGGGGACAGAACTATGGCTACACCTTC. Its translation: CASSLIGGQNYGYTF.

The V and J genes are TRBV5-6 and TRBJ2-5, with no clear D. V lost 1 base and J 4 bases, leaving 14 bases between the germline ends. CDR1 and CDR2 (germline): SGHDT, YYEEEE. The CDR3 sequence is 15 residues long. The CDR3 spells CASSLMGLGRETQYF. The DNA for the CDR3 is TGTGCCAGCAGCTTGATGGGCTTGGGCAGAGAGACCCAGTACTTC.

The chain employs TRBV7-6 and TRBJ2-5, with a weak D call TRBD2 (6 bases). This CDR3 is built from 15 residues. The germline V and J ends were trimmed by 3 bases and 0 bases, with 11 bases remaining between them. Germline values: CDR1 SGHVS, CDR2 FNYEAQ. The CDR3 sequence is CASSFRLGNQETQYF. The CDR3 DNA reads TGTGCCAGCAGCTTTCGACTAGGAAACCAAGAGACCCAGTACTTC.

The chain employs TRBV7-2 and TRBJ2-2, with 7 positions matching TRBD2. V lost 0 bases and J lost 3; bases outside the gene matches: 1. Germline CDR1 reads SGHTA; CDR2 reads FQGNSA. The CDR3 has 15 residues. The CDR3 loop reads CASSLALADTGELFF. The CDR3 nucleotides are TGTGCCAGCAGCTTAGCTCTAGCGGACACCGGGGAGCTGTTTTTT.

This chain uses TRBV19 with TRBJ2-1; 9 bases are a match to TRBD1. V lost 6 bases to trimming and J lost 5 bases; unmatched junction nucleotides: 8. The CDR3 covers 15 residues. Germline V gives CDR1 LNHDA, CDR2 SQIVND (reference sequence). CDR3 sequence: CASSLTGTGNNEQFF. The CDR3 nucleotides are TGTGCCAGTAGCCTCACCGGGACAGGGAACAATGAGCAGTTCTTC.

This sequence joins TRBV11-3 and TRBJ2-1; D perhaps matches TRBD1 (5 bases). V lost 0 bases, J lost 2 bases, and 11 bases lay in between. This CDR3 has 16 residues. Per the germline V gene, CDR1 is SGHNT and CDR2 is YENEEA. The CDR3 loop is CASSLEPGMTYNEQFF. The DNA of the CDR3 is TGTGCCAGCAGCTTAGAACCAGGGATGACCTACAATGAGCAGTTCTTC.

The chain links TRBV18 to TRBJ1-5; 9 bases align to TRBD1. The V gene end was trimmed by 6 bases and the J gene end by 4 bases; junction bases not matched to a gene: 7. The CDR3 loop spans 15 amino acids. CDR1 KGHSH and CDR2 LQKENI come from the germline V gene. CDR3 nucleotide sequence: TGTGCCAGCTCGCGGATACAGGGGGCTAATCAGCCCCAGCATTTT. Translation gives CASSRIQGANQPQHF.

This chain connects TRBV5-6 to TRBJ2-5, with TRBD2 matching over 8 bases. Trimming removed 4 bases from V and 4 bases from J; junction bases left unmatched: 9. From germline, CDR1 is SGHDT and CDR2 YYEEEE. The CDR3 has 15 residues. The CDR3 sequence is CASSPRGGAGETQYF. The CDR3 DNA sequence: TGTGCCAGCAGCCCACGGGGGGGGGCAGGAGAGACCCAGTACTTC.

This CDR3 is CAGRQGMNTEAFF. The CDR3 bases are TGCGCCGGACGACAGGGGATGAACACTGAAGCTTTCTTT. The chain links TRBV5-1 to TRBJ1-1; 8 bases line up with TRBD1. The junction had 5 bases not matched to a gene; V was cut back by 10 bases and J by 0 bases. CDR1 and CDR2 from the germline V gene are SGHRS and YFSETQ. The CDR3 length is 13 residues.

The chain couples TRBV7-9 to TRBJ2-3; TRBD2 agrees at 12 bases. V shed 5 bases and J 0 bases; nucleotides not matched to a gene: 3. The CDR3 loop spans 16 amino acids. Germline CDR1 reads SEHNR; CDR2 reads FQNEAQ (reference sequence). Here the CDR3 reads CASSLGLAGSTDTQYF. The CDR3 DNA is TGTGCCAGCAGCCTTGGACTAGCGGGGAGCACAGATACGCAGTATTTT.

The rearrangement joins TRBV28 to TRBJ2-1; the D is unclear. Trimming shortened V by 6 bases and J by 0 bases, and 12 bases separated the two germline ends. The germline gives CDR1 MDHEN, CDR2 SYDVKM. This CDR3 is built from 15 residues. The CDR3 coding sequence is TGTGCCAGCAGCACTCGATGGAGCTCCTACAATGAGCAGTTCTTC. Translation: CASSTRWSSYNEQFF.

V is TRBV5-6 and J is TRBJ2-1; TRBD2 matches at 8 bases. Trimming at V came to 0 bases and at J to 2 bases, leaving 4 bases not matched to a gene. Germline V gene lookup returns CDR1 SGHDT and CDR2 YYEEEE. This CDR3 spans 16 amino acids. The CDR3 bases are TGTGCCAGCAGCTTGGTTACAGCGGGGGCCTACAATGAGCAGTTCTTC. Translating gives CASSLVTAGAYNEQFF.

This clone was observed once. The chain combines TRBV7-9 with TRBJ2-2, with 8 bases fitting TRBD1. The trim removed 2 bases at V and 8 bases at J, leaving 7 bases unmatched. Germline CDR1 SEHNR, CDR2 FQNEAQ (reference sequence). This CDR3 is built from 15 residues. Here the CDR3 reads CASSLLGQDSGELFF. For the CDR3, the DNA is TGTGCCAGCAGCTTACTGGGACAGGATTCAGGGGAGCTGTTTTTT.